The next 22 T cell receptor beta chains were all read from a single sample in a study of memory CD4+ T cells and cytomegalovirus serostatus. The sort gate was single viable CD3+CD4+CD8-CD45RO+ cells for memory CD4+ T cells. The repertoire was sequenced with immunoSEQ multiplex PCR; TCRdb's copy has only in-frame clones and lacks some. The sample yields around 44,000 clones, roughly four fifths seen once. Sequencing was performed on memory CD4+ T cells from blood. The receptors derive from an adult in good health and CMV-seronegative.

The chain has TRBV6-6 and TRBJ1-2, with 9 bases matching TRBD1. CDR1 is MNHNY and CDR2 is SVGAGI in the germline V gene (reference sequence). The CDR3 contains 14 residues. The V segment lost 10 bases and the J segment 2 bases; nucleotides outside the gene matches: 8. The CDR3 reads CATRGTGTNYGYTF. Here the CDR3 DNA reads TGTGCCACCAGAGGGACAGGGACCAACTATGGCTACACCTTC.

The chain links TRBV6-5 to TRBJ2-7; 11 nucleotides match TRBD2. This CDR3 is 16 amino acids long. Trimming cost V 2 bases and J 8 bases; bases outside gene matches: 11. Germline CDR1 is MNHEY and CDR2 is SVGAGI. DNA of the CDR3: TGTGCCAGCAGTTACGACAACCTAGCGGGAGGATCGAAGCAGTACTTC. Translation: CASSYDNLAGGSKQYF.

The J gene is TRBJ1-1, the V gene TRBV7-2; no reliable D call. Trimming took 0 bases from V and 0 from J, leaving 11 bases between them. This CDR3 region has 16 residues. Per germline, CDR1 SGHTA and CDR2 FQGNSA. The CDR3 DNA is TGTGCCAGCAGCTTAGCGCGGAACGGCATGAACACTGAAGCTTTCTTT. This encodes CASSLARNGMNTEAFF.

The chain uses TRBV13 and TRBJ2-7, with TRBD2 matching 9 bases. The germline V gene encodes CDR1 PRHDT and CDR2 FYEKMQ (reference sequence). The CDR3 has 14 residues. Germline trimming cut 5 bases from V and 3 bases from J; bases unmatched to any gene: 5. As DNA, the CDR3 is TGTGCCAGCAGCCGTAGCGGGAGAGGCTACGAGCAGTACTTC. Its protein product is CASSRSGRGYEQYF. The full variable domain, in which reference TRBV13 and TRBJ2-7 provide the parts outside the CDR3, is AAGVIQSPRHLIKEKRETATLKCYPIPRHDTVYWYQQGPGQDPQFLISFYEKMQSDKGSIPDRFSAQQFSDYHSELNMSSLELGDSALYFCASSRSGRGYEQYFGPGTRLTVT.

The gene calls are TRBV28 and TRBJ1-1, with TRBD1 as a possible D gene (6 bases). Per the germline V gene, CDR1 is MDHEN and CDR2 is SYDVKM. The CDR3 has 14 amino acids. Trimming removed 4 bases at V and 6 bases at J, with 15 bases between. CDR3 amino acids: CASSSAGAVPEAFF. The CDR3 DNA is TGTGCCAGCAGTTCCGCAGGGGCCGTCCCTGAAGCTTTCTTT. Combining the CDR3 with reference TRBV28 and TRBJ1-1 gives the whole variable domain DVKVTQSSRYLVKRTGEKVFLECVQDMDHENMFWYRQDPGLGLRLIYFSYDVKMKEKGDIPEGYSVSREKKERFSLILESASTNQTSMYLCASSSAGAVPEAFFGQGTRLTVV.

The genes are TRBV28 and TRBJ2-5; no clear D. The germline V gene has CDR1 MDHEN and CDR2 SYDVKM. Trimming took 6 bases from V and 2 from J, leaving 10 bases between them. The CDR3 spans 13 residues. The CDR3 DNA follows: TGTGCCAGCAGCCGTACCCGGCAAGAGACCCAGTACTTC. It specifies CASSRTRQETQYF.

By share of the sample, this clone is medium-sized (0.01 to 0.1%). The V call is TRBV7-2, the J call TRBJ2-1; D is uncertain. V gave up 3 bases and J gave up 8 bases, with 11 bases separating them. This CDR3 contains 13 residues. CDR1 is SGHTA, CDR2 FQGNSA, per germline. As DNA, the CDR3 is TGTGCCAGCAGCTTTAAAGCGTCCGATGAGCAGTTCTTC. It yields the protein CASSFKASDEQFF.

The chain recombines TRBV28 with TRBJ2-1; TRBD2 aligns across 8 bases. Germline trimming cut 7 bases from V and 0 bases from J; bases unmatched to any gene: 11. The CDR3 runs to 17 residues. The V gene's germline CDR1 is MDHEN and CDR2 SYDVKM. Here the CDR3 DNA reads TGTGCCAGCACGGGTAGCGGGACCCCTAGCTCCTACAATGAGCAGTTCTTC. It specifies CASTGSGTPSSYNEQFF.

This chain connects TRBV29-1 to TRBJ2-3; 13 nucleotides align to TRBD2. Germline CDR1 reads SQVTM; CDR2 reads ANQGSEA. Germline trimming cut 3 bases from V and 5 bases from J; bases unmatched to any gene: 5. There are 15 residues in the CDR3. CDR3 DNA: TGCAGCGTTGACCGGACTAGCGGGAGCGGAGATACGCAGTATTTT. The encoded protein is CSVDRTSGSGDTQYF.

This clone was detected a few times. The rearrangement uses TRBV28 and TRBJ2-1; 7 nucleotides match TRBD1. CDR3 size: 14 residues. Germline V gene data show CDR1 as MDHEN and CDR2 as SYDVKM. V shed 6 bases and J 5 bases; nucleotides not matched to a gene: 7. CDR3 nucleotides: TGTGCCAGCAGACGACGAGGGGGCAACAATGAGCAGTTCTTC. The encoded protein is CASRRRGGNNEQFF.

The V and J genes are TRBV7-2 and TRBJ2-1; no definite D call. The CDR3 contains 14 residues. V was clipped by 5 bases and J by 4 bases, with 12 bases between them. The germline V gene has CDR1 SGHTA and CDR2 FQGNSA. CDR3 protein: CASSVQIRYNEQFF. The CDR3 nucleotides read TGTGCCAGCAGCGTCCAAATCCGGTACAATGAGCAGTTCTTC.

The chain combines TRBV10-3 with TRBJ2-4; the D is unclear. Germline V gene lookup returns CDR1 ENHRY and CDR2 SYGVKD. V was pared by 0 bases and J by 0 bases, with 12 bases between. The CDR3 is made up of 17 amino acids. The CDR3 sequence is CAISESTTQVAKNIQYF. In nucleotides, the CDR3 is TGTGCCATCAGTGAGTCGACCACACAAGTAGCCAAAAACATTCAGTACTTC.

This clone has more than one count but fewer than ten. CDR3 DNA: TGTGCCAGCAGCTTAACCGGGACGGTCAACGAGCAGTACTTC. Its protein is CASSLTGTVNEQYF. V gene TRBV7-9 combines with J gene TRBJ2-7; D may correspond to TRBD1 or TRBD2 (5 bases each). V was clipped by 2 bases and J by 5 bases, with 13 bases between them. The CDR3 is 14 amino acids. The germline CDR1 and CDR2 sequences are SEHNR and FQNEAQ (reference sequence). Based on the CDR3 plus reference TRBV7-9 and TRBJ2-7, the full variable domain is DTGVSQNPRHKITKRGQNVTFRCDPISEHNRLYWYRQTLGQGPEFLTYFQNEAQLEKSRLLSDRFSAERPKGSFSTLEIQRTEQGDSAMYLCASSLTGTVNEQYFGPGTRLTVT.

The chain employs TRBV15 and TRBJ2-1; 7 bases align to TRBD1. There are 16 residues in the CDR3. The trim removed 5 bases at V and 12 bases at J, leaving 19 bases unmatched. The germline V gene has CDR1 LNHNV and CDR2 YYDKDF (reference sequence). CDR3 DNA: TGTGCCACCAGCCTTTACAGGGGCCCCTCAATGAACAGGCAGTTCTTC. Its protein product is CATSLYRGPSMNRQFF.

This clone appeared once. The V and J genes are TRBV7-2 and TRBJ2-1, with 7 bases fitting TRBD2. The ends lost 2 bases at V and 5 bases at J; junction bases unmatched: 6. In germline, CDR1 is SGHTA, CDR2 FQGNSA. The CDR3 consists of 15 residues. CDR3 in DNA: TGTGCCAGCAGCTTAAACCCTAGCGGACACAATGAGCAGTTCTTC. Translating it yields CASSLNPSGHNEQFF. Based on the CDR3 plus reference TRBV7-2 and TRBJ2-1, the full variable domain is GAGVSQSPSNKVTEKGKDVELRCDPISGHTALYWYRQSLGQGLEFLIYFQGNSAPDKSGLPSDRFSAERTGGSVSTLTIQRTQQEDSAVYLCASSLNPSGHNEQFFGPGTRLTVL.

The chain recombines TRBV27 with TRBJ2-6, with D uncertain. Per germline, CDR1 MNHEY and CDR2 SMNVEV (reference sequence). There are 14 residues in the CDR3. The V gene lost 6 bases and the J gene lost 1 base, with 7 bases spanning the gap. The CDR3 DNA follows: TGTGCCAGCAGCCGAAGATCTGGGGCCAACGTCCTGACTTTC. This encodes CASSRRSGANVLTF. The whole variable domain, filled in from reference TRBV27 and TRBJ2-6, reads EAQVTQNPRYLITVTGKKLTVTCSQNMNHEYMSWYRQDPGLGLRQIYYSMNVEVTDKGDVPEGYKVSRKEKRNFPLILESPSPNQTSLYFCASSRRSGANVLTFGAGSRLTVL.

This clone was found a few times. The chain joins TRBV28 to TRBJ1-5; D not resolved. V was cut by 6 bases and J by 3 bases, with 9 bases left in between. The CDR3 contains 13 residues. Germline CDR1 is MDHEN and CDR2 is SYDVKM. CDR3 in amino acids: CASSPPSNQPQHF. In nucleotides, the CDR3 is TGTGCCAGCAGCCCCCCCTCCAATCAGCCCCAGCATTTT.

The rearrangement uses TRBV5-5 and TRBJ2-7, with D perhaps TRBD2 (5 bases). The ends were cut back, 1 base at V and 3 bases at J, with 14 bases in the middle. The CDR3 has 15 residues. Germline V CDR1 and CDR2: SGHKS, YYEKEE (reference sequence). This chain's CDR3 is CASSLSQATSYEQYF. For the CDR3, the DNA is TGTGCCAGCAGCTTGAGTCAGGCAACTAGCTACGAGCAGTACTTC.

CDR3 DNA: TGTGCCAGCAGTTTATACCTAAAGACAGCTTTGAACACTGAAGCTTTCTTT. Translation: CASSLYLKTALNTEAFF. The gene calls are TRBV28 and TRBJ1-1; D possibly corresponds to TRBD1 (5 bases). Germline values: CDR1 MDHEN, CDR2 SYDVKM. Between the trimmed V and J ends, which lost 1 base and 0 bases, there was a span of 15 bases. The CDR3 runs 17 residues.

V and J are TRBV5-4 and TRBJ1-1, with D unclear. V gave up 2 bases and J gave up 0 bases, with 8 bases separating them. CDR3 size: 14 residues. CDR1 and CDR2 from the germline V gene are SGHNT and YYREEE (reference sequence). Written as DNA, the CDR3 is TGTGCCAGCAGCTTAGTCTCCATGAACACTGAAGCTTTCTTT. This sequence encodes CASSLVSMNTEAFF.

The chain joins TRBV28 to TRBJ2-5; TRBD1 matches at 7 bases. The CDR3 sequence is 17 residues long. J lost 4 bases, V lost 8 bases, and 19 bases had no gene match. The germline gives CDR1 MDHEN, CDR2 SYDVKM. The CDR3 protein is CASGDREQRAVGETQYF. The CDR3 nucleotides are TGTGCCAGCGGAGACAGGGAACAGAGAGCAGTAGGAGAGACCCAGTACTTC.

The chain has TRBV25-1 and TRBJ2-4, with D perhaps TRBD1 (6 bases). With 7 bases removed from V and 9 bases from J, the gap between germline ends came to 10 bases. Per germline, CDR1 MGHDK and CDR2 SYGVNS. The length of the CDR3 is 11 residues. CDR3 sequence reads: CASKGGAIQYF. Written as DNA, the CDR3 is TGTGCCAGCAAAGGGGGAGCCATTCAGTACTTC.